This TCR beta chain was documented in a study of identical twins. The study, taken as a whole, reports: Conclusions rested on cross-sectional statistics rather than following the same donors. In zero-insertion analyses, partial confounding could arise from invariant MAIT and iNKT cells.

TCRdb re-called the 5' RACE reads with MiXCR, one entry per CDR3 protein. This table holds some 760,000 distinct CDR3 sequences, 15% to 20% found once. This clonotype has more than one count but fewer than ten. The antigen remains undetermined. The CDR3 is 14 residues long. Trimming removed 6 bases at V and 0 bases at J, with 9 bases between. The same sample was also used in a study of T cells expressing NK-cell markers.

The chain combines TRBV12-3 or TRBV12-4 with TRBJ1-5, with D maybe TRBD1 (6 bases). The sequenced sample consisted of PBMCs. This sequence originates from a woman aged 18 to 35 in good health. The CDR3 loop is CASSGQYSNQPQHF. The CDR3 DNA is TGTGCCAGCAGCGGACAGTATAGCAATCAGCCCCAGCATTTT.